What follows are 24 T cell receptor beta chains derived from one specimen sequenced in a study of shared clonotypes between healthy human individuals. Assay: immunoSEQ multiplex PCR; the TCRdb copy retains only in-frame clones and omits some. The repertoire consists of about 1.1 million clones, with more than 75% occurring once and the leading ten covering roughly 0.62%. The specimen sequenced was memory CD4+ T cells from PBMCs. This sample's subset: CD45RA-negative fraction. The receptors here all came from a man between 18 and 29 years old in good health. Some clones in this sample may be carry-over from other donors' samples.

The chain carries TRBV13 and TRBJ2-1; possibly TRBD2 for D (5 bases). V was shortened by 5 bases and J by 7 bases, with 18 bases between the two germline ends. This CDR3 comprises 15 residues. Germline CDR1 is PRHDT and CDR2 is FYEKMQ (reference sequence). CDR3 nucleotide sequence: TGTGCCAGCAGCCCCCCCCCGAGAGGGCCTAATGAGCAGTTCTTC. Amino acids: CASSPPPRGPNEQFF.

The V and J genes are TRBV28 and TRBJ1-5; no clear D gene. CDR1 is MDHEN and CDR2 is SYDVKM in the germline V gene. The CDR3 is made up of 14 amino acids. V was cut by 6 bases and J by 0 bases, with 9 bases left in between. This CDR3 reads CASRVTRSNQPQHF. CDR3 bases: TGTGCCAGCAGAGTTACCCGTAGCAATCAGCCCCAGCATTTT.

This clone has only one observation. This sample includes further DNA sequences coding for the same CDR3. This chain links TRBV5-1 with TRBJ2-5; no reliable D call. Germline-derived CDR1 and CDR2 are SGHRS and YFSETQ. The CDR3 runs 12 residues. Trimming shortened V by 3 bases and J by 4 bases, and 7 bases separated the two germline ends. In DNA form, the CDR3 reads TGCGCCAGCAGCTCCACCGGAGAGACCCAGTACTTC. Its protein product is CASSSTGETQYF.

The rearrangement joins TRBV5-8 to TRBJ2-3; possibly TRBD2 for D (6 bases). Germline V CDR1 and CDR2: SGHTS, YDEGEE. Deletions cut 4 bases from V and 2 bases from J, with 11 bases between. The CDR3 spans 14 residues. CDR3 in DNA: TGTGCCAGCAGCGTCGGGGGATACACAGATACGCAGTATTTT. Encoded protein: CASSVGGYTDTQYF.

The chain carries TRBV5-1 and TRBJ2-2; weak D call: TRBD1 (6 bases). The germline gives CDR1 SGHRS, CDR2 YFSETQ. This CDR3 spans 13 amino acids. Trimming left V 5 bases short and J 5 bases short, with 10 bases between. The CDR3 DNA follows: TGCGCCAGCAGGGCGCAGGGGACCGGGGAGCTGTTTTTT. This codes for CASRAQGTGELFF.

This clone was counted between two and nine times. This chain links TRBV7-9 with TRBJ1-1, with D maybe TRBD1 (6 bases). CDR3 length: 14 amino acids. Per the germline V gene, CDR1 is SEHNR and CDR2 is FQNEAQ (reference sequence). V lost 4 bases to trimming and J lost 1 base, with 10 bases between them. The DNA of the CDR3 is TGTGCCAGCAGCTGGGACACTTCGAACACTGAAGCTTTCTTT. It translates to CASSWDTSNTEAFF.

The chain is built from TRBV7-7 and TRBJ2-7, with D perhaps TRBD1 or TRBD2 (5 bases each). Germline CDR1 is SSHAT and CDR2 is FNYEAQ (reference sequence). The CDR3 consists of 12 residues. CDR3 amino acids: CASGPDLSQQYF. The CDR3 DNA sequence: TGTGCGTCGGGACCGGACTTATCGCAGCAGTACTTC.

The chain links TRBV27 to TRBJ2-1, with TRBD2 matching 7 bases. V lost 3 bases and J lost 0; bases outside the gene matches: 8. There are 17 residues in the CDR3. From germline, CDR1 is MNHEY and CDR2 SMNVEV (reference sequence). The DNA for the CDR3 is TGTGCCAGCAGTTTTCCAGAGCGGGGCCCCTCCTACAATGAGCAGTTCTTC. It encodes CASSFPERGPSYNEQFF.

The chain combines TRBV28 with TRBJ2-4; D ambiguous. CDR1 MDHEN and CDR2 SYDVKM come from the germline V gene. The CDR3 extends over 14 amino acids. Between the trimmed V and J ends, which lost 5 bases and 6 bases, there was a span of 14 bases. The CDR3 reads CASSPPGPANIQYF. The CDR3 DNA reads TGTGCCAGCAGTCCCCCGGGCCCGGCAAACATTCAGTACTTC. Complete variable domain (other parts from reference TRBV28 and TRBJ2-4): DVKVTQSSRYLVKRTGEKVFLECVQDMDHENMFWYRQDPGLGLRLIYFSYDVKMKEKGDIPEGYSVSREKKERFSLILESASTNQTSMYLCASSPPGPANIQYFGAGTRLSVL.

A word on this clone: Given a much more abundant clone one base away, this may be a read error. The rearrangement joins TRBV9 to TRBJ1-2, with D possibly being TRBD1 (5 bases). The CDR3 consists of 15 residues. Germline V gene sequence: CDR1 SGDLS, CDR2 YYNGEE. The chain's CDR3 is CASSVEVGVNYGYIF. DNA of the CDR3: TGTGCCAGCAGCGTAGAGGTGGGGGTTAACTATGGCTACATCTTC.

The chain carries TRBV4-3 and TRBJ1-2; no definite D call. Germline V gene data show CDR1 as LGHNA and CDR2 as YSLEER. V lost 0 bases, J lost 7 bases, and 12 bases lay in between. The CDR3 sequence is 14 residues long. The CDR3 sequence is CASSQELLPLGYTF. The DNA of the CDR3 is TGCGCCAGCAGCCAAGAGCTACTACCCCTTGGCTACACCTTC.

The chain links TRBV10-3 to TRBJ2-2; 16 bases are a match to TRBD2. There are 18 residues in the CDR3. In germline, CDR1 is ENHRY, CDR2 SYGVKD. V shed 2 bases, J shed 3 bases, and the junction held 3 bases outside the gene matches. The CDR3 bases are TGTGCCATCAGTGAGCCGGGACTAGCGGGAGGGCACACCGGGGAGCTGTTTTTT. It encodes CAISEPGLAGGHTGELFF.

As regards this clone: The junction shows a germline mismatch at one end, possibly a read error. For the CDR3, the DNA is TGTGCCACCAGCAGAGGGACAGGAGGCTTTCCAACTAATGAAAAACTGTCTTTT. Protein: CATSRGTGGFPTNEKLSF. This chain connects TRBV15 to TRBJ1-4; TRBD1 matches at 7 bases. CDR3 length equals 18 residues. Germline V gives CDR1 LNHNV, CDR2 YYDKDF (reference sequence).

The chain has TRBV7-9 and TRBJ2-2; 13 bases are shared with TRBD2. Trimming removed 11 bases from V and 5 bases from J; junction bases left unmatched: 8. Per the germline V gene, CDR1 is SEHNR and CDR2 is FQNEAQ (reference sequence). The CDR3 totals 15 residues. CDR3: CAARTSGSGTGELFF. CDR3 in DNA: TGTGCCGCAAGGACTAGCGGGAGTGGTACCGGGGAGCTGTTTTTT.

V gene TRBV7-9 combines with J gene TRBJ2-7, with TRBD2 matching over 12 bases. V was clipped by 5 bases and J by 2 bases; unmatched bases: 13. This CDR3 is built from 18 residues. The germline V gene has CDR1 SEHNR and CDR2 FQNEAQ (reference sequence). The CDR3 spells CASSPGLAGPYGPYEQYF. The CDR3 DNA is TGTGCCAGCAGCCCAGGACTAGCGGGACCTTATGGGCCCTACGAGCAGTACTTC.

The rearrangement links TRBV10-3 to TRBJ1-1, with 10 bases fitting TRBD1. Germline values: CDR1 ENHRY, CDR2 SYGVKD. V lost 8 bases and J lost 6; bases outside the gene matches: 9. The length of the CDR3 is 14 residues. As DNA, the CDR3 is TGTGCCATCGGGACAGGGGAGGGTACCGCTGAAGCTTTCTTT. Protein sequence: CAIGTGEGTAEAFF.

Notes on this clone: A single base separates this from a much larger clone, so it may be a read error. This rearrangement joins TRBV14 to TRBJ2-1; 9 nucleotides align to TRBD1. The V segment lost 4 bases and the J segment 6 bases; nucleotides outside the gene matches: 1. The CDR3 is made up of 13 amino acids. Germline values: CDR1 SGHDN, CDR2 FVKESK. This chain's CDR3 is CASSPTGGNEQFF. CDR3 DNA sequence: TGTGCCAGCAGCCCGACAGGGGGCAATGAGCAGTTCTTC.

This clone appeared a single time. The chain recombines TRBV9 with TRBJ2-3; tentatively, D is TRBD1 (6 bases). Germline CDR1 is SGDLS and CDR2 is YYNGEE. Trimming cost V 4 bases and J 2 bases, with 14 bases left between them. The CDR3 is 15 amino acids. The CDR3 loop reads CASSPGHVNTDTQYF. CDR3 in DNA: TGTGCCAGCAGCCCGGGACACGTAAACACAGATACGCAGTATTTT.

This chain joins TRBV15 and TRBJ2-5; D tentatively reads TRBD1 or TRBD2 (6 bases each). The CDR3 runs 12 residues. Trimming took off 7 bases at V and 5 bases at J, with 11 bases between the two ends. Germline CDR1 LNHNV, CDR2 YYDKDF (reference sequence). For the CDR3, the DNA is TGTGCCACCACCAACGGGGGCGAGACCCAGTACTTC. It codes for CATTNGGETQYF.

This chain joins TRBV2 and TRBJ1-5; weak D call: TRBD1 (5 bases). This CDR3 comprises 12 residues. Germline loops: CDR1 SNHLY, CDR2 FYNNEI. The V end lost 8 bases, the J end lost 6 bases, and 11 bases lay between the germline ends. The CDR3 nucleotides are TGTGCCAGCGCAGGGTCAAGTCAGCCCCAGCATTTT. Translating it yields CASAGSSQPQHF. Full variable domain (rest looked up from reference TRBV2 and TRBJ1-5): EPEVTQTPSHQVTQMGQEVILRCVPISNHLYFYWYRQILGQKVEFLVSFYNNEISEKSEIFDDQFSVERPDGSNFTLKIRSTKLEDSAMYFCASAGSSQPQHFGDGTRLSIL.

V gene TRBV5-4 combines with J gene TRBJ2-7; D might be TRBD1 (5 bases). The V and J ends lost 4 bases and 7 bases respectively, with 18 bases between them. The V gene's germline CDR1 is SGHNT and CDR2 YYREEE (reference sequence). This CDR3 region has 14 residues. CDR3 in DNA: TGTGCCAGCAGCGGCCGGCAGGGTTTGGAAGAGCAGTACTTC. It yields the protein CASSGRQGLEEQYF.

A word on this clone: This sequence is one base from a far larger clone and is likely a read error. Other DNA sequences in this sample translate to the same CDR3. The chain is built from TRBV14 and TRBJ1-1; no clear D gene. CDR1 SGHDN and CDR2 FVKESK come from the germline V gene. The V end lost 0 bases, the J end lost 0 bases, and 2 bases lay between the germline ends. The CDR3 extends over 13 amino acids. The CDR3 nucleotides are TGTGCCAGCAGCCAAGACTTGAACACTGAAGCTTTCTTT. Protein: CASSQDLNTEAFF.

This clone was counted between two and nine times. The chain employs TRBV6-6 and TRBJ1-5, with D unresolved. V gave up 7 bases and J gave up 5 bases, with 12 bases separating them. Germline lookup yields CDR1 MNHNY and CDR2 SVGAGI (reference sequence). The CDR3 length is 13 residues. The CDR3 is CASTSGLDQPQHF. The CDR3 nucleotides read TGTGCCAGCACCTCTGGACTGGATCAGCCCCAGCATTTT.

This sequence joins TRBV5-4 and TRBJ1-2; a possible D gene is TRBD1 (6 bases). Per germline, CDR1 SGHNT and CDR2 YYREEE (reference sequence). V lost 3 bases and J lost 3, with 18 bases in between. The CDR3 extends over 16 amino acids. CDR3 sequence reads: CASSSAEGGAYYGYTF. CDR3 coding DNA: TGTGCCAGCAGCTCAGCTGAGGGGGGGGCCTACTATGGCTACACCTTC.